Listed here are 21 T cell receptor beta chains from one sample, sequenced in a study of T-cell reconstitution after alpha-beta-depleted transplantation in children. As it was prepared, the TCRbeta library received unique molecular identifiers. TCRdb re-derived calls from the PCR reads in MiXCR, one entry per CDR3 protein. The sample lists about 830,000 distinct CDR3 sequences, roughly 16% occurring once. The source material was PBMCs, mostly from graft donor cells, sampled 360 days after TCRalphabeta/CD19-depleted stem cell transplant. The receptor set was obtained from a male patient younger than 18 who had a stem cell transplant for acute lymphoblastic leukemia, so the T cells may come from the graft donor.

This chain uses TRBV5-1 with TRBJ2-1, with D tentatively TRBD1 (5 bases). The CDR3 length is 16 residues. The germline V gene has CDR1 SGHRS and CDR2 YFSETQ. The V end was cut by 0 bases, the J end by 8 bases, with 18 bases between. The CDR3 reads CASSLARQWASDEQFF. As DNA, the CDR3 is TGCGCCAGCAGCTTGGCTAGACAGTGGGCGTCGGATGAGCAGTTCTTC.

This clonotype was seen ten or more times. The CDR3 coding sequence is TGTGCCAGCAGCTCCTACCCGAAAAGCACAGATACGCAGTATTTT. It specifies CASSSYPKSTDTQYF. The V gene is TRBV5-5, the J gene TRBJ2-3, with D unresolved. Germline V CDR1 and CDR2: SGHKS, YYEKEE (reference sequence). V dropped 3 bases and J dropped 0 bases, with 11 bases sitting between them. There are 15 residues in the CDR3.

This chain connects TRBV5-1 to TRBJ2-5, with D possibly called TRBD1 or TRBD2 (5 bases each). The CDR3 consists of 14 residues. Germline V CDR1 and CDR2: SGHRS, YFSETQ. The V and J ends lost 3 bases and 1 base respectively, with 10 bases between them. CDR3 loop: CASSSWDGQETQYF. DNA for the CDR3: TGCGCCAGCAGCTCCTGGGACGGCCAAGAGACCCAGTACTTC.

This clonotype has more than one count but fewer than ten. This chain joins TRBV7-9 and TRBJ2-5; possibly TRBD1 for D (6 bases). CDR3 length equals 16 residues. V gave up 5 bases and J gave up 4 bases, with 20 bases separating them. Looked up from germline, CDR1 is SEHNR and CDR2 is FQNEAQ (reference sequence). CDR3 amino acids: CASSEISRGYSETQYF. The CDR3 bases are TGTGCCAGCAGCGAAATAAGCAGGGGCTATTCAGAGACCCAGTACTTC.

In this sample, this clonotype turned up a few times. This chain joins TRBV7-3 and TRBJ2-7; 11 bases align to TRBD2. Germline values: CDR1 SGHTA, CDR2 FQGTGA. V trimming: 4 bases; J trimming: 3 bases; junction bases outside the gene matches: 5. The CDR3 covers 15 residues. In DNA form, the CDR3 reads TGTGCCAGCAGCTCAGCTAGCGGGAGGAACTACGAGCAGTACTTC. This codes for CASSSASGRNYEQYF.

The chain links TRBV29-1 to TRBJ1-2; perhaps TRBD1 as D (6 bases). From germline, CDR1 is SQVTM and CDR2 ANQGSEA. Trimming cost V 3 bases and J 5 bases, with 10 bases left between them. The CDR3 is made up of 12 amino acids. DNA of the CDR3: TGCAGCGTTGAGGACAGTGATTATGGCTACACCTTC. It yields the protein CSVEDSDYGYTF. Full variable domain (outside the CDR3, taken from reference TRBV29-1 and TRBJ1-2): SAVISQKPSRDICQRGTSLTIQCQVDSQVTMMFWYRQQPGQSLTLIATANQGSEATYESGFVIDKFPISRPNLTFSTLTVSNMSPEDSSIYLCSVEDSDYGYTFGSGTRLTVV.

The chain links TRBV30 to TRBJ2-1, with TRBD2 matching over 7 bases. Germline V gene lookup returns CDR1 GTSNPN and CDR2 SVGIG (reference sequence). This CDR3 contains 15 residues. Unmatched junction bases numbered 8, after V lost 0 bases and J lost 6 bases. The chain's CDR3 is CAWSVLAGASNEQFF. The DNA for the CDR3 is TGTGCCTGGAGTGTACTGGCGGGAGCCAGCAATGAGCAGTTCTTC.

This clonotype was counted ten times or more. This chain joins TRBV7-9 and TRBJ2-5; TRBD2 matches 11 bases. This CDR3 has 15 residues. After removal of 4 bases from V and 5 bases from J, the junction contained 6 bases not matched to a gene. Germline lookup yields CDR1 SEHNR and CDR2 FQNEAQ (reference sequence). In DNA form, the CDR3 reads TGTGCCAGCAGCTCACTAGCGGGAGTAGGGGAGACCCAGTACTTC. This encodes CASSSLAGVGETQYF.

The J gene is TRBJ2-5, the V gene TRBV18; the match to TRBD1 covers 8 bases. TRBJ2-1 matches the DNA end more closely, so the J call is doubtful. This CDR3 has 15 residues. CDR1 is KGHSH, CDR2 LQKENI, per germline. The CDR3 protein is CASSPPTGGGETQFF. The CDR3 DNA follows: TGTGCCAGCTCACCACCCACAGGGGGTGGGGAGACCCAGTTCTTC.

The chain employs TRBV25-1 and TRBJ1-1, with D possibly TRBD1 on 6 matching bases. This CDR3 spans 13 amino acids. V gave up 3 bases and J gave up 4 bases, with 9 bases separating them. The germline V gene encodes CDR1 MGHDK and CDR2 SYGVNS. CDR3 sequence: CASSDQGSTEAFF. Written as DNA, the CDR3 is TGTGCCAGCAGTGACCAGGGGAGCACTGAAGCTTTCTTT.

The sample holds a few counts of this clonotype. The V and J genes are TRBV2 and TRBJ1-4; possibly TRBD1 for D (6 bases). Germline V CDR1 and CDR2: SNHLY, FYNNEI. V was shortened by 8 bases and J by 7 bases, with 17 bases between the two germline ends. This CDR3 comprises 14 residues. The CDR3 protein is CASGPGQFFEKLFF. For the CDR3, the DNA is TGTGCCAGCGGCCCGGGACAATTTTTTGAAAAACTGTTTTTT.

This clonotype was seen repeatedly, ten times or more. This chain joins TRBV5-1 and TRBJ2-2; D is uncertain. V was clipped by 4 bases and J by 2 bases, with 9 bases between them. The CDR3 covers 14 residues. The germline gives CDR1 SGHRS, CDR2 YFSETQ. The CDR3 nucleotides are TGCGCCAGCAGCAGCACTGCCAACACCGGGGAGCTGTTTTTT. It specifies CASSSTANTGELFF.

This clonotype occurred many times. J is TRBJ2-7 and V is TRBV29-1, with D tentatively TRBD2 (6 bases). The CDR3 sequence is 13 residues long. Trimming pared 7 bases from V and 3 bases from J, leaving 16 bases between. Germline CDR1 is SQVTM and CDR2 is ANQGSEA. CDR3 in DNA: TGCAGCGCCGTCGGGCAGGGAGGCTACGAGCAGTACTTC. It codes for CSAVGQGGYEQYF.

The table lists this clonotype with many counts. The chain couples TRBV12-3 or TRBV12-4 to TRBJ2-7; maybe TRBD1 (5 bases). This CDR3 is 14 amino acids long. Trimming stripped 6 bases from V and 7 bases from J, with 19 bases between. CDR3 bases: TGTGCCAGCAGGATCGACGCAGGGCTGGGGGAGCAGTACTTC. It translates to CASRIDAGLGEQYF.

This chain's CDR3 is CASSVGSGSRVREQYF. The DNA of the CDR3 is TGTGCCAGCAGCGTAGGTTCCGGGTCCAGGGTGCGCGAGCAGTACTTC. V gene TRBV9 combines with J gene TRBJ2-7; a possible D gene is TRBD1 (5 bases). The V end lost 0 bases, the J end lost 6 bases, and 19 bases lay between the germline ends. There are 16 residues in the CDR3. Germline V lookup: CDR1 SGDLS, CDR2 YYNGEE.

This clonotype was recorded a few times. The rearrangement joins TRBV20-1 to TRBJ1-1; D might be TRBD1 (5 bases). Germline CDR1 is DFQATT and CDR2 is SNEGSKA (reference sequence). The V end lost 3 bases, the J end lost 3 bases, and 14 bases lay between the germline ends. The length of the CDR3 is 14 residues. This CDR3 reads CSARPQGRDTEAFF. CDR3 nucleotide sequence: TGCAGTGCTAGGCCTCAGGGCAGGGACACTGAAGCTTTCTTT.

V and J are TRBV20-1 and TRBJ2-7, with TRBD1 matching 7 bases. V shed 3 bases and J 4 bases; nucleotides not matched to a gene: 12. This CDR3 region has 15 residues. Per the germline V gene, CDR1 is DFQATT and CDR2 is SNEGSKA (reference sequence). CDR3 region: CSASEPDRNIYEQYF. The DNA for the CDR3 is TGCAGTGCTAGTGAACCGGACAGGAATATTTACGAGCAGTACTTC.

The chain has TRBV5-1 and TRBJ2-4; D not resolved. The CDR3 has 15 residues. The ends were cut back, 4 bases at V and 0 bases at J, with 11 bases in the middle. Germline loops: CDR1 SGHRS, CDR2 YFSETQ. Written as DNA, the CDR3 is TGCGCCAGCAGCCCAAGTGTAGTAGCCAAAAACATTCAGTACTTC. As protein: CASSPSVVAKNIQYF. Full variable domain (missing parts from reference TRBV5-1 and TRBJ2-4): KAGVTQTPRYLIKTRGQQVTLSCSPISGHRSVSWYQQTPGQGLQFLFEYFSETQRNKGNFPGRFSGRQFSNSRSEMNVSTLELGDSALYLCASSPSVVAKNIQYFGAGTRLSVL.

The genes are TRBV27 and TRBJ2-1; unclear D gene. Deletions cut 7 bases from V and 7 bases from J, with 14 bases between. Per germline, CDR1 MNHEY and CDR2 SMNVEV (reference sequence). This CDR3 comprises 13 residues. The CDR3 nucleotides read TGTGCCAGCACCTCCGGGTCCTCAAATGAGCAGTTCTTC. Protein sequence: CASTSGSSNEQFF.

This clonotype was counted between two and nine times. This chain connects TRBV12-5 to TRBJ2-6; D ambiguous. Germline V gene sequence: CDR1 LGHNT, CDR2 FRNRAP. The CDR3 runs to 18 residues. The V end lost 5 bases, the J end lost 1 base, and 18 bases lay between the germline ends. CDR3: CASGPGPNTPSGANVLTF. DNA of the CDR3: TGTGCTAGTGGTCCAGGACCCAACACTCCGTCTGGGGCCAACGTCCTGACTTTC.

This clonotype was found a few times. This chain links TRBV29-1 with TRBJ1-3; TRBD1 is a possible D gene (6 bases). The CDR3 is 17 amino acids. CDR1 SQVTM and CDR2 ANQGSEA come from the germline V gene. V gave up 4 bases and J gave up 0 bases, with 19 bases separating them. The DNA of the CDR3 is TGCAGCGTTGCTAGCCACGGGGGCGAACTCTCTGGAAACACCATATATTTT. Residues: CSVASHGGELSGNTIYF.